This passage covers 27 T cell receptor beta chains from one sample sequenced in a study of patients and donors after allogeneic stem cell transplantation. TCRdb recomputed calls from the RT-PCR reads with MiXCR, one row per CDR3 protein. The data hold roughly 190,000 distinct CDR3 sequences, with more than 35% observed a single time. The sample taken for sequencing was blood, either unsorted or a sorted T cell fraction (not recorded which). The receptors stem from a human donor who was either an allogeneic HSCT recipient or a stem cell or donor lymphocyte infusion donor (not recorded which). It is not recorded whose cells these are; they may come from a transplant donor.

This clonotype was seen many times. The chain combines TRBV6-4 with TRBJ1-6; D gene ambiguous. The V and J ends lost 6 bases and 9 bases respectively, with 12 bases between them. The CDR3 extends over 13 amino acids. Germline V gene data show CDR1 as MRHNA and CDR2 as SNTAGT. CDR3 nucleotides: TGTGCCAGCAGCGCTCTCGTGTCTTCACCCCTCCACTTT. Residues: CASSALVSSPLHF.

The V and J genes are TRBV5-6 and TRBJ1-1; D unresolved. In germline, CDR1 is SGHDT, CDR2 YYEEEE. The CDR3 runs 15 residues. V lost 0 bases and J lost 0, with 9 bases in between. The CDR3 DNA reads as TGTGCCAGCAGCTTGGAAGGGCTACTGAACACTGAAGCTTTCTTT. Its protein is CASSLEGLLNTEAFF.

The genes are TRBV14 and TRBJ2-3; perhaps TRBD1 as D (6 bases). The CDR3 length is 16 residues. The V end was cut by 1 base, the J end by 6 bases, with 17 bases between. Germline-derived CDR1 and CDR2 are SGHDN and FVKESK. The CDR3 region is CASSQGVGGVMDTQYF. CDR3 nucleotides: TGTGCCAGCAGCCAAGGAGTAGGGGGAGTGATGGATACGCAGTATTTT.

This chain links TRBV9 with TRBJ1-2; TRBD1 aligns across 8 bases. The CDR3 has 15 residues. From germline, CDR1 is SGDLS and CDR2 YYNGEE. V was clipped by 2 bases and J by 5 bases; unmatched bases: 8. The CDR3 DNA reads TGTGCCAGCAGCGTGACAGCGACAGGGGATTATGGCTACACCTTC. Protein: CASSVTATGDYGYTF.

This chain links TRBV12-3 or TRBV12-4 with TRBJ1-5; TRBD1 is a possible D gene (6 bases). CDR3 length: 14 residues. The V end was cut by 6 bases, the J end by 3 bases, with 12 bases between. CDR3 loop: CASSGTGLNQPQHF. The DNA for the CDR3 is TGTGCCAGCAGCGGAACAGGGCTCAATCAGCCCCAGCATTTT.

The rearrangement uses TRBV6-5 and TRBJ1-6; 8 nucleotides align to TRBD1. The CDR3 sequence is 15 residues long. J was trimmed by 7 bases and V by 6 bases; bases with no gene match: 8. Germline CDR1 reads MNHEY; CDR2 reads SVGAGI. The CDR3 DNA is TGTGCCAGCAGCCTTCAGGGGGCGACGAATTCACCCCTCCACTTT. Translating it yields CASSLQGATNSPLHF.

The rearrangement uses TRBV5-1 and TRBJ2-2; D gene uncertain. Trimming took 1 base from V and 2 from J, leaving 6 bases between them. Per germline, CDR1 SGHRS and CDR2 YFSETQ. The CDR3 has 14 residues. The CDR3 region is CASSLFRNTGELFF. In DNA, the CDR3 is TGCGCCAGCAGCTTGTTTAGAAACACCGGGGAGCTGTTTTTT.

This clonotype was observed a handful of times. The V call is TRBV12-3 or TRBV12-4, the J call TRBJ1-4; D possibly corresponds to TRBD1 (6 bases). Trimming cost V 6 bases and J 11 bases, with 16 bases left between them. This CDR3 has 13 residues. The CDR3: CASRFLDSGKLFF. CDR3 sequence (DNA): TGTGCCAGCAGATTCCTGGACAGTGGGAAACTGTTTTTT.

The chain carries TRBV7-2 and TRBJ2-1, with no clear D. V gave up 6 bases and J gave up 4 bases, with 16 bases separating them. CDR3 length equals 15 residues. The germline CDR1 and CDR2 sequences are SGHTA and FQGNSA. The CDR3 bases are TGTGCCAGCAGTTTCAGAGGTAATCTTTACAATGAGCAGTTCTTC. Its translation is CASSFRGNLYNEQFF.

This clonotype showed up many times. This chain joins TRBV4-2 and TRBJ2-1; TRBD1 aligns across 7 bases. The V segment lost 0 bases and the J segment 5 bases; nucleotides outside the gene matches: 16. CDR1 and CDR2 (germline): LGHNA, YNFKEQ. The CDR3 has 19 amino acids. CDR3 loop: CASSQEVVRQGFEDNEQFF. The CDR3 region has the DNA TGTGCCAGCAGCCAAGAGGTGGTGAGACAGGGTTTTGAGGACAATGAGCAGTTCTTC.

The sample holds a few counts of this clonotype. V gene TRBV12-3 or TRBV12-4 combines with J gene TRBJ1-5, with D possibly TRBD1 on 6 matching bases. There are 16 residues in the CDR3. V lost 8 bases, J lost 4 bases, and 21 bases lay in between. Here the CDR3 DNA reads TGTGCCAGCGGCCAGGGGTGGCAGTCCCCTAATCAGCCCCAGCATTTT. Encoded protein: CASGQGWQSPNQPQHF.

In this sample, this clonotype turned up a few times. This chain links TRBV12-3 or TRBV12-4 with TRBJ1-2; the D gene is possibly TRBD1 (6 bases). The V gene lost 3 bases and the J gene lost 0 bases, with 11 bases spanning the gap. The CDR3 has 15 residues. The CDR3 reads CASSFEAGANYGYTF. The CDR3, as DNA: TGTGCCAGCAGTTTTGAGGCAGGGGCTAACTATGGCTACACCTTC.

This clonotype was seen a handful of times. The V call is TRBV5-1, the J call TRBJ2-7, with D perhaps matching TRBD2 (5 bases). Germline values: CDR1 SGHRS, CDR2 YFSETQ. The CDR3 extends over 16 amino acids. V was trimmed by 0 bases and J by 5 bases, leaving 18 bases between them. The chain's CDR3 is CASSLEIVSGGNEQYF. The CDR3 DNA is TGCGCCAGCAGCTTGGAGATTGTAAGCGGTGGTAACGAGCAGTACTTC.

The chain carries TRBV28 and TRBJ1-1, with D possibly TRBD1 on 6 matching bases. CDR3 length: 14 residues. V was trimmed by 6 bases and J by 11 bases, leaving 22 bases between them. CDR1 and CDR2 (germline): MDHEN, SYDVKM. The CDR3 region has the DNA TGTGCCAGCAGCCTTGGTCGCAGGGGTACTACTGCTTTCTTT. This encodes CASSLGRRGTTAFF.

This sequence joins TRBV4-3 and TRBJ2-7; 9 bases line up with TRBD1. The V segment lost 1 base and the J segment 3 bases; nucleotides outside the gene matches: 10. The CDR3 is made up of 17 amino acids. Per the germline V gene, CDR1 is LGHNA and CDR2 is YSLEER. CDR3 sequence (DNA): TGCGCCAGCAGCCAAGCCGGAGCGGGACAGGGTATCTACGAGCAGTACTTC. Encoded protein: CASSQAGAGQGIYEQYF.

The chain is built from TRBV9 and TRBJ1-1; D gene uncertain. V was trimmed by 4 bases and J by 4 bases, leaving 11 bases between them. Germline values: CDR1 SGDLS, CDR2 YYNGEE. This CDR3 spans 13 amino acids. CDR3 DNA sequence: TGTGCCAGCAGCCAAAGTGTTAGCACTGAAGCTTTCTTT. It yields the protein CASSQSVSTEAFF.

V gene TRBV5-1 combines with J gene TRBJ1-1, with D possibly TRBD1 on 5 matching bases. V was cut by 0 bases and J by 1 base, with 10 bases left in between. CDR3 size: 15 residues. The V gene's germline CDR1 is SGHRS and CDR2 YFSETQ. The CDR3 loop reads CASSLDWQGNTEAFF. Here the CDR3 DNA reads TGCGCCAGCAGCTTGGATTGGCAGGGGAACACTGAAGCTTTCTTT.

This clonotype was seen more than once but under ten times. The chain is built from TRBV12-3 or TRBV12-4 and TRBJ2-7; TRBD1 agrees at 7 bases. The V segment lost 6 bases and the J segment 3 bases; nucleotides outside the gene matches: 14. CDR3 length: 16 amino acids. The DNA for the CDR3 is TGTGCCAGCAGCCGAGCTGACAGGGTCTCTCGCTACGAGCAGTACTTC. Translating gives CASSRADRVSRYEQYF.

This clonotype was seen only a few times. The J gene is TRBJ1-4, the V gene TRBV29-1; D not certain. From germline, CDR1 is SQVTM and CDR2 ANQGSEA. Between the trimmed V and J ends, which lost 6 bases and 8 bases, there was a span of 13 bases. The CDR3 has 12 residues. The CDR3 here is CSVHDPGEKLFF. The DNA of the CDR3 is TGCAGCGTCCACGATCCGGGGGAAAAACTGTTTTTT.

The chain couples TRBV10-3 to TRBJ2-3, with unresolved D. V lost 2 bases, J lost 1 base, and 10 bases lay in between. The CDR3 runs 15 residues. Germline values: CDR1 ENHRY, CDR2 SYGVKD. The CDR3 loop is CAISEPAGRTDTQYF. The CDR3 DNA sequence: TGTGCCATCAGTGAGCCGGCAGGACGCACAGATACGCAGTATTTT.

There are a few counts of this clonotype. The rearrangement joins TRBV29-1 to TRBJ1-2; 9 positions agree with TRBD1. The CDR3 has 12 amino acids. The V segment lost 7 bases and the J segment 8 bases; nucleotides outside the gene matches: 8. CDR1 SQVTM and CDR2 ANQGSEA come from the germline V gene. CDR3 protein: CSGRDRERGYTF. DNA for the CDR3: TGCAGCGGCCGGGACAGGGAACGCGGCTACACCTTC.

This clonotype appeared a few times. The chain employs TRBV20-1 and TRBJ1-2, with D hard to call. CDR1 and CDR2 from the germline V gene are DFQATT and SNEGSKA (reference sequence). The CDR3 covers 14 residues. Trimming removed 4 bases at V and 2 bases at J, with 14 bases between. The CDR3 protein is CSATLAQRNYGYTF. For the CDR3, the DNA is TGCAGTGCTACCCTAGCCCAGAGAAACTATGGCTACACCTTC.

This chain joins TRBV28 and TRBJ1-2, with TRBD1 as a possible D gene (6 bases). Trimming removed 7 bases at V and 7 bases at J, with 16 bases between. The CDR3 runs 13 residues. Looked up from germline, CDR1 is MDHEN and CDR2 is SYDVKM. This CDR3 is CASTLGGGLGYTF. The CDR3 DNA reads TGTGCCAGCACCCTAGGAGGGGGGCTTGGCTACACCTTC.

This sequence joins TRBV7-2 and TRBJ2-7; 11 bases are a match to TRBD2. Germline CDR1 reads SGHTA; CDR2 reads FQGNSA. The CDR3 spans 16 residues. Trimming cost V 2 bases and J 0 bases; bases outside gene matches: 3. The chain's CDR3 is CASSLKGTSGSYEQYF. The CDR3 DNA is TGTGCCAGCAGCTTAAAGGGGACTAGCGGCTCCTACGAGCAGTACTTC.

The chain couples TRBV5-6 to TRBJ2-3, with D possibly TRBD1 on 5 matching bases. Germline assignment: CDR1 SGHDT and CDR2 YYEEEE. V shed 4 bases and J shed 2 bases, with 17 bases lying between them. This CDR3 contains 16 residues. CDR3 in amino acids: CASSQPGRVITDTQYF. CDR3 nucleotide sequence: TGTGCCAGCAGCCAGCCCGGCAGGGTTATCACAGATACGCAGTATTTT. Together with reference TRBV5-6 and TRBJ2-3, the CDR3 gives the full variable domain: DAGVTQSPTHLIKTRGQQVTLRCSPKSGHDTVSWYQQALGQGPQFIFQYYEEEERQRGNFPDRFSGHQFPNYSSELNVNALLLGDSALYLCASSQPGRVITDTQYFGPGTRLTVL.

The chain employs TRBV12-3 or TRBV12-4 and TRBJ1-5; 8 bases are a match to TRBD1. CDR3 length equals 14 residues. Losses at the gene ends were 7 bases for V and 6 bases for J; bases not matched to a gene: 8. CDR3 coding DNA: TGTGCCAGCATTAAAGGACAGGGAGTTCAGCCCCAGCATTTT. Translating gives CASIKGQGVQPQHF.

The chain carries TRBV10-3 and TRBJ2-4; D uncertain. Trimming removed 5 bases from V and 4 bases from J, with 15 bases in between. The germline V gene has CDR1 ENHRY and CDR2 SYGVKD. The length of the CDR3 is 15 residues. The chain's CDR3 is CAISIRPFHKNIQYF. CDR3 nucleotides: TGTGCCATCAGTATCCGACCTTTTCATAAAAACATTCAGTACTTC.